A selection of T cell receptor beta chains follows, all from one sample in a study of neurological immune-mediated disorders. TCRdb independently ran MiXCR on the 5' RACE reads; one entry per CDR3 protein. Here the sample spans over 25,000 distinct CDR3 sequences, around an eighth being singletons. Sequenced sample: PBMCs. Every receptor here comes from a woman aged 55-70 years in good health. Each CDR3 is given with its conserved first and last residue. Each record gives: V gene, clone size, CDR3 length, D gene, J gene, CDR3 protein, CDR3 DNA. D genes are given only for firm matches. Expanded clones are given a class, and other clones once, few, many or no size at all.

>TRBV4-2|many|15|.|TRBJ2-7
CASSQETTRVYEQYF
TGTGCCAGCAGCCAAGAGACGACTAGAGTCTACGAGCAGTACTTC
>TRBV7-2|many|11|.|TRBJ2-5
CAGSPGETQYF
TGTGCCGGTTCGCCCGGGGAGACCCAGTACTTC
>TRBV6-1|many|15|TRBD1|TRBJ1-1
CASNSGGAGNTEAFF
TGTGCCAGCAACTCAGGGGGCGCCGGGAACACTGAAGCTTTCTTT
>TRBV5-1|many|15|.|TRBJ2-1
CASSLDGRGYNEQFF
TGCGCCAGCAGCTTGGATGGGAGAGGGTACAATGAGCAGTTCTTC
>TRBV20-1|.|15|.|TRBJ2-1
CSARRGVGQGNEQFF
TGCAGTGCTAGACGGGGCGTGGGGCAGGGGAATGAGCAGTTCTTC
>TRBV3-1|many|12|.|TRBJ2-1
CASSQDRTEQFF
TGTGCCAGCAGCCAAGATCGCACGGAGCAGTTCTTC
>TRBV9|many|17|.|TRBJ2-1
CASSVAAPGLVGVEQFF
TGTGCCAGCAGCGTAGCTGCCCCGGGGCTGGTCGGGGTTGAGCAGTTCTTC
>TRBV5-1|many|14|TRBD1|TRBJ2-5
CASSFRQGEETQYF
TGCGCCAGCAGCTTTCGACAGGGCGAAGAGACCCAGTACTTC
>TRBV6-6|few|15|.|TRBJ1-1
CASSYSTAGSTEAFF
TGTGCCAGCAGTTACTCGACGGCAGGATCCACTGAAGCTTTCTTT
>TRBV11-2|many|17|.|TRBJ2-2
CASSLDHVVRGTGELFF
TGTGCCAGCAGCTTAGATCACGTAGTCAGGGGCACCGGGGAGCTGTTTTTT
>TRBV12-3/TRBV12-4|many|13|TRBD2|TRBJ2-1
CASSPPTSGEQFF
TGTGCCAGCAGCCCCCCGACTAGCGGCGAGCAGTTCTTC
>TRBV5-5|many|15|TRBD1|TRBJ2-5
CASSLLTGGLETQYF
TGTGCCAGCAGCTTGCTTACAGGGGGTCTGGAGACCCAGTACTTC
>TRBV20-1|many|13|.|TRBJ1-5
CSAEGPLNQPQHF
TGCAGTGCCGAGGGGCCGTTAAATCAGCCCCAGCATTTT
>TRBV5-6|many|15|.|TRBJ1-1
CASSTLRGWRTEAFF
TGTGCCAGCAGCACCCTACGAGGATGGCGGACTGAAGCTTTCTTT
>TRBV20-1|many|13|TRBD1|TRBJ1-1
CSAPGQENTEAFF
TGCAGTGCTCCGGGACAGGAGAACACTGAAGCTTTCTTT
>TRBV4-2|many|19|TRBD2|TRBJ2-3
CASSQDWASGGAERDTQYF
TGTGCCAGCAGCCAAGATTGGGCTAGCGGGGGGGCCGAGCGAGATACGCAGTATTTT
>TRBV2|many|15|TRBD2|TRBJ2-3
CASSDLAGGSDTQYF
TGTGCCAGCAGTGATCTAGCGGGGGGGTCAGATACGCAGTATTTT
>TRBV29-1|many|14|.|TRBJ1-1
CSVGYAGMNTEAFF
TGCAGCGTTGGTTATGCAGGGATGAACACTGAAGCTTTCTTT
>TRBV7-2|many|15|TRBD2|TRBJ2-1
CASSLGAGPSDEQFF
TGTGCCAGCAGCTTAGGAGCGGGGCCCTCCGATGAGCAGTTCTTC
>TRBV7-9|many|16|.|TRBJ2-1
CASSLLSAGRTSEQFF
TGTGCCAGCAGCTTGTTATCCGCAGGGAGGACCTCCGAGCAGTTCTTC
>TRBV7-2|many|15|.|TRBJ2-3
CASGLTWGRKDTQYF
TGTGCCAGCGGCCTTACCTGGGGCAGAAAGGATACGCAGTATTTT
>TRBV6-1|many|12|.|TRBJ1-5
CASRQGGQPQHF
TGTGCCAGCAGGCAGGGAGGCCAGCCCCAGCATTTT
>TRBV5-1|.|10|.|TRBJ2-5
CASSKETQYF
TGCGCCAGCAGCAAAGAGACCCAGTACTTC
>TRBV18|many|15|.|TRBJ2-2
CASSPPSSGTGELFF
TGTGCCAGCTCACCACCTAGTTCCGGCACCGGGGAGCTGTTTTTT
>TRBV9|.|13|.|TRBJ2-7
CASSLGKGPEQYF
TGTGCCAGCAGTTTAGGAAAGGGGCCGGAGCAGTACTTC
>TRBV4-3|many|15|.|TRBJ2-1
CASSQVAAIYNEQFF
TGCGCCAGCAGCCAAGTAGCAGCGATATACAATGAGCAGTTCTTC
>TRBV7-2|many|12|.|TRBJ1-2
CASSRDGYGYTF
TGTGCCAGCAGCCGAGATGGTTATGGCTACACCTTC
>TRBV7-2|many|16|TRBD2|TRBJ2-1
CASSPRLAGVYNEQFF
TGTGCCAGCAGCCCACGACTAGCGGGGGTGTACAATGAGCAGTTCTTC
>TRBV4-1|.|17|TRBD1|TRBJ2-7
CDSSQDLSDRSFGEQYF
TGCGACAGCAGCCAAGATTTATCGGACAGGAGTTTCGGCGAGCAGTACTTC
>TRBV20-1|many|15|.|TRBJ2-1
CSAREIQSSYNEQFF
TGCAGTGCTAGAGAAATACAGAGCTCCTACAATGAGCAGTTCTTC
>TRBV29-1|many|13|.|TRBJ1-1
CSVAVTRNTEAFF
TGCAGCGTTGCTGTGACTAGAAACACTGAAGCTTTCTTT
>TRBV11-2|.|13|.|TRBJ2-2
CASSLVTTPELFF
TGTGCCAGCAGCTTAGTAACGACACCGGAGCTGTTTTTT
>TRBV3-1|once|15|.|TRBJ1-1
CASIHVGEGNTEAFF
TGTGCCAGTATCCATGTTGGGGAGGGGAACACTGAAGCTTTCTTT
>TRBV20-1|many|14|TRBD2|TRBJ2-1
CSALWRGGGNEQFF
TGCAGTGCCCTTTGGCGGGGGGGCGGCAATGAGCAGTTCTTC
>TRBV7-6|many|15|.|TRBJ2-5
CASSWTGGREETQYF
TGTGCCAGCAGCTGGACCGGGGGCAGGGAAGAGACCCAGTACTTC
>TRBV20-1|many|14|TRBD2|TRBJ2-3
CSAITGGPVDTQYF
TGCAGTGCTATTACGGGGGGGCCGGTAGATACGCAGTATTTT
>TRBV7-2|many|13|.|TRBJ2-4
CASTLGRKNIQYF
TGTGCCAGCACCCTAGGGCGGAAAAACATTCAGTACTTC
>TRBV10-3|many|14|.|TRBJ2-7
CAISQSGGSYEQYF
TGTGCCATCAGCCAATCGGGGGGCTCTTACGAGCAGTACTTC
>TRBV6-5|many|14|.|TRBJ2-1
CASSYKGILVEQFF
TGTGCCAGCAGTTATAAGGGAATTCTGGTTGAGCAGTTCTTC
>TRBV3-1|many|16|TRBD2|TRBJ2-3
CASSPRRGVRTDTQYF
TGTGCCAGCAGTCCCAGGCGGGGGGTTCGCACAGATACGCAGTATTTT
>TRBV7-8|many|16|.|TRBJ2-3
CASSRTTGIHADTQYF
TGTGCCAGCAGTCGGACGACAGGCATACATGCAGATACGCAGTATTTT
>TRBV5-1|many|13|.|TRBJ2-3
CASSSDLTDTQYF
TGCGCCAGCAGCTCCGACCTCACAGATACGCAGTATTTT
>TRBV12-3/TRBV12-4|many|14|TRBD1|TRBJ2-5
CASNRDSQRETQYF
TGTGCCAGCAACCGGGACAGTCAAAGAGAGACCCAGTACTTC
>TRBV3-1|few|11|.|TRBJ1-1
CASSQPPEAFF
TGTGCCAGCAGCCAGCCCCCTGAAGCTTTCTTT
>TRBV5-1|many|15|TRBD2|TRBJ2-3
CASSWGGGATDTQYF
TGCGCCAGCAGCTGGGGCGGGGGGGCCACAGATACGCAGTATTTT
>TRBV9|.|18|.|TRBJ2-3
CASSLSGGGLLGGDTQYF
TGTGCCAGCAGTTTGAGTGGCGGGGGCCTCCTCGGGGGAGATACGCAGTATTTT
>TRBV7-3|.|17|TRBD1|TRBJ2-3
CASNLSRWTGYTDTQYF
TGTGCCAGCAACTTAAGTCGTTGGACAGGTTATACAGATACGCAGTATTTT
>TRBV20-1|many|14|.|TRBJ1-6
CSAREETANSPLHF
TGCAGTGCTAGAGAGGAGACGGCTAATTCACCCCTCCACTTT
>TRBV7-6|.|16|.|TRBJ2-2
CASSFTTDQNTGEMFF
TGTGCCAGCAGCTTCACTACGGACCAGAACACCGGGGAGATGTTTTTT
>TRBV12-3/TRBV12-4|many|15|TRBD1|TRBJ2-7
CASSKDRGRDGEQYF
TGTGCCAGCAGTAAGGACAGGGGGCGTGACGGCGAGCAGTACTTC
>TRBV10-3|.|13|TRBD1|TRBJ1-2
CAISGGDRGSYTF
TGTGCCATCAGTGGAGGAGACAGGGGGAGCTACACCTTC
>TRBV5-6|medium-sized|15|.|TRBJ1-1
CASSPRSRANTEAFF
TGTGCCAGCAGCCCCAGGTCCAGGGCCAACACTGAAGCTTTCTTT